The clone carrying this T cell receptor beta chain was recorded once. The antigen is unknown. This CDR3 region has 13 residues. Germline V gives CDR1 LNHDA, CDR2 SQIVND (reference sequence). V was cut by 5 bases and J by 7 bases, with 12 bases left in between. The data were taken from a study of cytomegalovirus exposure and HLA in healthy donors. As for the study in general: As an earlier analysis found, some 170 million T cells yielded 100 million to 130 million unique TCR beta sequences.

Notes on the study in general: Roughly uniform sequencing depth across donors was assumed, possibly incorrectly.

The PCR ran on 60 Vbeta and 13 Jbeta primers. Measured with immunoSEQ multiplex PCR; TCRdb has only the in-frame clones, and not every one. The sample comprises fewer than 85,000 clones, around 65% of which are singletons, and 4.9% rests with the top ten. Participants comprised healthy donors of bone marrow. V is TRBV19 and J is TRBJ1-5; TRBD1 might be the D (6 bases). The clonotype was recovered from a man in his sixties in good health and CMV-seropositive. What was sequenced was PBMCs. The CDR3 DNA reads TGTGCCAGTAGTCAGGGACATCAGCAGCCCCAGCATTTT. Its protein is CASSQGHQQPQHF.